This T cell receptor (beta chain) is from a study of cytotoxic CD8 clonotypes in ibrutinib-treated CLL. Background on the study: Timing of response sample collection was a median approximately twelve months after treatment start, with a range of 6 to 36.

Some clones are missing from TCRdb's copy, which holds only in-frame ones; the method was immunoSEQ multiplex PCR. This repertoire shows about 140,000 clones, over 75% found once; its top ten account for around 7.6%. Germline-derived CDR1 and CDR2 are SGHRS and YFSETQ. Trimming removed 4 bases from V and 6 bases from J; junction bases left unmatched: 4. CDR3 length: 14 amino acids. The sample holds a few counts of this clone. Cryopreserved PBMCs provided about 2 micrograms of genomic DNA for the TCR beta libraries. Sequenced here: PBMCs, sampled after 36 months of ibrutinib treatment. The receptor was derived from a human donor with chronic lymphocytic leukemia. This chain connects TRBV5-1 to TRBJ2-7; 13 bases are shared with TRBD2. Here the CDR3 reads CASSGLAGEVEQYF. The CDR3 nucleotides read TGCGCCAGCAGCGGACTAGCGGGAGAGGTCGAGCAGTACTTC.